Listed below are T cell receptor beta chains from one sample, sequenced in a study of beta chain features in type 1 diabetes. Sequencing used immunoSEQ multiplex PCR; TCRdb keeps in-frame clones, though not all of them. This table has about 350,000 clones, about 18% appearing once. The sample taken for sequencing was naive CD4+ T cells from blood. Every receptor here comes from a woman aged 18-29 years in good health. The CDR3 runs from the conserved cysteine through the conserved F or W. The D gene is left open where the match is weak. Expanded clones are given a class, and other clones once, few, many or no size at all.

-	TRBJ2-3	TRBV29-1	few	TGCAGCGTTGAAGTAGGCGGGGGCACGGATACGCAGTATTTT	CSVEVGGGTDTQYF
TRBD1	TRBJ1-4	TRBV10-3	-	TGTGCCATCAGTGAATCGGACAGGGGGGATGAAAAACTGTTTTTT	CAISESDRGDEKLFF
-	TRBJ2-3	TRBV7-8	few	TGTGCCAGCAGCTTAGGGGCTACGGGGACAGATACGCAGTATTTT	CASSLGATGTDTQYF
-	TRBJ2-2	TRBV7-9	few	TGTGCCAGCAGCAGGGGATGGGACACCGGGGAGCTGTTTTTT	CASSRGWDTGELFF
-	TRBJ1-5	TRBV6-6	few	TGTGCCAGCAGTTCGTCAGGGATGCGGCAGCCCCAGCATTTT	CASSSSGMRQPQHF
TRBD1	TRBJ2-7	TRBV29-1	few	TGCAGCATCTGGGGACAGGGATCCTACGAGCAGTACTTC	CSIWGQGSYEQYF
-	TRBJ1-1	TRBV6-5	few	TGTGCCAGCCGCTGGCAGGGAGGGACGAACACTGAAGCTTTCTTT	CASRWQGGTNTEAFF
TRBD1	TRBJ1-2	TRBV9	-	TGTGCCAGCAGCGGCGGACAGGGCGTGAACTATGGCTACACCTTC	CASSGGQGVNYGYTF
-	TRBJ1-2	TRBV5-6	few	TGTGCCAGCAGCTTGCGCAGGCCGTCCTATGGCTACACCTTC	CASSLRRPSYGYTF
TRBD1	TRBJ2-2	TRBV4-3	-	TGCGCCAGCAGCCCCCCCCTGGGACAGGGGGTCGGCACCGGGGAGCTGTTTTTT	CASSPPLGQGVGTGELFF
TRBD1	TRBJ1-6	TRBV30	few	TGTGCCTGGACGACAGGGGTTAATTCACCCCTCCACTTT	CAWTTGVNSPLHF
-	TRBJ2-7	TRBV20-1	-	TGCAGTGCTGATAGCGGCTACGAGCAGTACTTC	CSADSGYEQYF
-	TRBJ2-7	TRBV7-8	-	TGTGCCAGCAGCTCCAGCACTGGGACATTCCCAACAGCCTACGAGCAGTACTTC	CASSSSTGTFPTAYEQYF
TRBD1	TRBJ1-3	TRBV2	few	TGTGCCAGCACCGTGACAGGGGCAGGAAACACCATATATTTT	CASTVTGAGNTIYF
-	TRBJ2-3	TRBV29-1	-	TGCAGCACCCAGAGGTATGGGACAGATACGCAGTATTTT	CSTQRYGTDTQYF
TRBD1	TRBJ2-2	TRBV30	few	TGTGCCTCTTACCGGGACAGTAACACCGGGGAGCTGTTTTTT	CASYRDSNTGELFF
TRBD1	TRBJ2-3	TRBV29-1	-	TGCAGCGTTCTCCTGGGACAGGGGTCAGATACGCAGTATTTT	CSVLLGQGSDTQYF
TRBD1	TRBJ1-2	TRBV30	-	TGTGCGACAGGGGGCTATGGCTACACCTTC	CATGGYGYTF
TRBD2	TRBJ2-7	TRBV7-2	few	TGTGCCAGCAGCTCCCAGGGACTAGACGGGGACGAGCAGTACTTC	CASSSQGLDGDEQYF
-	TRBJ2-5	TRBV12-2	-	TGTGCAAGTCGCTCCTTCCAGGGTGAGACCCAGTACTTC	CASRSFQGETQYF
-	TRBJ2-4	TRBV4-3	-	TGCGCCAGCAGCCAAGATTTTACAGGGAGAAACATTCAGTACTTC	CASSQDFTGRNIQYF
-	TRBJ2-7	TRBV7-9	few	TGTGCCAGCAGCTTACTGGTCTCATCGGACGAGCAGTACTTC	CASSLLVSSDEQYF
-	TRBJ2-6	TRBV10-3	few	TGTGCCATCAGTGACAGCTCTGGGGCCAACGTCCTGACTTTC	CAISDSSGANVLTF
-	TRBJ1-1	TRBV29-1	few	TGCAGCGTTGTTGAGGCGGATAGGTACACTGAAGCTTTCTTT	CSVVEADRYTEAFF
-	TRBJ1-5	TRBV5-1	-	TGCGCCAGCAGCGCGGGACCGTCTAGCAATCAGCCCCAGCATTTT	CASSAGPSSNQPQHF
-	TRBJ2-1	TRBV18	few	TGTGCCAGCTCACCTGGTAGGGGCTCCTACAATGAGCAGTTCTTC	CASSPGRGSYNEQFF
-	TRBJ1-2	TRBV14	-	TGTGCCAGCAGCCAAGTCGGTGGCTACACCTTC	CASSQVGGYTF
TRBD1	TRBJ1-2	TRBV25-1	-	TGTGCCAGCAGTGAAGATGGGACAGGGGGATGGGGTGGCTACACCTTC	CASSEDGTGGWGGYTF
TRBD2	TRBJ2-7	TRBV5-1	-	TGCGCCAGCAGCCTGGGACTAGCGGACTTCTACGAGCAGTACTTC	CASSLGLADFYEQYF
TRBD1	TRBJ1-2	TRBV13	-	TGTGCCAGCAGCTTAAGGACAGGGAATCGTCTTGGCTACACCTTC	CASSLRTGNRLGYTF
TRBD1	TRBJ2-5	TRBV5-4	few	TGTGCCAGCAGCTTGGGACAGGGACAAGAGACCCAGTACTTC	CASSLGQGQETQYF
TRBD2	TRBJ2-1	TRBV9	-	TGTGCCAGCAGCGTATTAGAACTAGCGGTCTACAATGAGCAGTTCTTC	CASSVLELAVYNEQFF
-	TRBJ2-1	TRBV20-1	-	TGCAGTGCCCCCGGTGATGAGCAGTTCTTC	CSAPGDEQFF
TRBD2	TRBJ2-6	TRBV4-1	few	TGCGCCAGCAGCCAGGGACTAGCGGGAGCGGGTGGGGCCAACGTCCTGACTTTC	CASSQGLAGAGGANVLTF
TRBD2	TRBJ2-1	TRBV5-1	few	TGCGCCAGCAGCTTGGACCTTCAGACTAGCGCATACCGCTACAATGAGCAGTTCTTC	CASSLDLQTSAYRYNEQFF
-	TRBJ2-5	TRBV19	-	TGTGCCAGTAGTACGGGTGATCGTCAAGAGACCCAGTACTTC	CASSTGDRQETQYF
-	TRBJ1-3	TRBV5-1	few	TGCGCCAGCAGCTTCGGTTCCGGAAACACCATATATTTT	CASSFGSGNTIYF